These 26 T cell receptor beta chains share one sample of origin, sequenced in a study of T cell repertoires in cytomegalovirus infection. One entry per CDR3 protein, called by TCRdb with MiXCR from the reads. This sample has about 160,000 distinct CDR3 sequences, with less than 25% found just once. Their target antigens are unknown. The sample consisted of CD8+ T cells from cultured PBMCs, taken from culture after CMV antigen stimulation. The receptor set was obtained from a human donor in good health (CMV status not recorded). Some clones in this sample may be carry-over from other donors' samples.

Only a few counts were recorded for this clonotype. The chain employs TRBV7-8 and TRBJ1-1; D gene ambiguous. The germline gives CDR1 SGHVS, CDR2 FQNEAQ. The CDR3 is 17 amino acids. Trimming left V 3 bases short and J 0 bases short, with 17 bases between. The DNA of the CDR3 is TGTGCCAGCAGCTTTTCCACATCAGACGGTCTGAACACTGAAGCTTTCTTT. Protein sequence: CASSFSTSDGLNTEAFF.

This rearrangement joins TRBV6-5 to TRBJ2-5, with TRBD2 identical over 11 bases. J lost 1 base, V lost 2 bases, and 0 bases had no gene match. The CDR3 sequence is 15 residues long. The germline V gene encodes CDR1 MNHEY and CDR2 SVGAGI. For the CDR3, the DNA is TGTGCCAGCAGTTACCTAGCGGGGGGCCAAGAGACCCAGTACTTC. The encoded protein is CASSYLAGGQETQYF.

The DNA of the CDR3 is TGCGCCAGCAGCCGGCGACAAGGGAATCAGCCCCAGCATTTT. Translated: CASSRRQGNQPQHF. This chain connects TRBV4-3 to TRBJ1-5; D is undetermined. This CDR3 spans 14 amino acids. CDR1 and CDR2 (germline): LGHNA, YSLEER. Trimming stripped 4 bases from V and 4 bases from J, with 11 bases between.

This clonotype was counted a few times. The V and J genes are TRBV6-6 and TRBJ2-5; possible D gene TRBD2, 5 bases. Between the trimmed V and J ends, which lost 0 bases and 1 base, there was a span of 9 bases. There are 15 residues in the CDR3. Germline lookup yields CDR1 MNHNY and CDR2 SVGAGI (reference sequence). CDR3 amino acids: CASSYSEVPQETQYF. The CDR3 DNA follows: TGTGCCAGCAGTTACTCGGAGGTTCCCCAAGAGACCCAGTACTTC.

Remarks on this clonotype: One end of the junction fails to match germline, which may point to a read error. V is TRBV6-5 and J is TRBJ2-7; TRBD1 aligns across 10 bases. This CDR3 is built from 14 residues. The germline CDR1 and CDR2 sequences are MNHEY and SVGAGI. CDR3 DNA: TGTTCCAGCAGATGGACAGGGGGGAACTACGAGCAGTACTTC. Translated: CSSRWTGGNYEQYF.

This clonotype was counted between two and nine times. The rearrangement uses TRBV6-2 or TRBV6-3 and TRBJ2-7; 8 positions agree with TRBD1. CDR1 MNHEY and CDR2 SVGEGT come from the germline V gene. J was trimmed by 2 bases and V by 2 bases; bases with no gene match: 8. The CDR3 loop spans 16 amino acids. This CDR3 reads CASSYESDRAAYEQYF. CDR3 coding DNA: TGTGCCAGCAGTTACGAGTCGGACAGGGCAGCCTACGAGCAGTACTTC.

The gene calls are TRBV12-5 and TRBJ1-1; the match to TRBD1 covers 8 bases. V lost 0 bases to trimming and J lost 2 bases; unmatched junction nucleotides: 2. In germline, CDR1 is LGHNT, CDR2 FRNRAP. The CDR3 covers 15 residues. This CDR3 reads CASGLVTGGNTEAFF. In DNA form, the CDR3 reads TGTGCTAGTGGTTTGGTAACAGGGGGAAACACTGAAGCTTTCTTT.

The chain is built from TRBV7-6 and TRBJ2-5; D unclear. The V end was cut by 6 bases, the J end by 2 bases, with 10 bases between. The CDR3 length is 13 residues. CDR1 is SGHVS and CDR2 is FNYEAQ in the germline V gene. CDR3 sequence reads: CASRLRPQETQYF. CDR3 bases: TGTGCCAGCAGACTACGCCCTCAAGAGACCCAGTACTTC.

The chain links TRBV20-1 to TRBJ2-7; perhaps D is TRBD1 or TRBD2 (5 bases each). Germline V gene data show CDR1 as DFQATT and CDR2 as SNEGSKA (reference sequence). The CDR3 runs to 14 residues. The V end was cut by 3 bases, the J end by 3 bases, with 15 bases between. The CDR3 protein is CSASVGTMGYEQYF. The CDR3 coding sequence is TGCAGTGCTAGTGTGGGGACGATGGGCTACGAGCAGTACTTC.

The V gene is TRBV7-9, the J gene TRBJ2-7; perhaps D is TRBD1 or TRBD2 (5 bases each). Trimming removed 2 bases from V and 4 bases from J, with 24 bases in between. The germline gives CDR1 SEHNR, CDR2 FQNEAQ (reference sequence). This CDR3 comprises 18 residues. As DNA, the CDR3 is TGTGCCAGCAGCTTAAAGAGGGACCGACTCTTCGACTATTACGAGCAGTACTTC. Translation gives CASSLKRDRLFDYYEQYF.

The V call is TRBV2, the J call TRBJ2-5; no firm D call. This CDR3 contains 13 residues. The V gene's germline CDR1 is SNHLY and CDR2 FYNNEI. Trimming pared 5 bases from V and 4 bases from J, leaving 11 bases between. The CDR3 here is CASSPRTGETQYF. Written as DNA, the CDR3 is TGTGCCAGCAGTCCGAGGACCGGAGAGACCCAGTACTTC.

V and J are TRBV7-9 and TRBJ2-1; perhaps D is TRBD1 or TRBD2 (6 bases each). Per the germline V gene, CDR1 is SEHNR and CDR2 is FQNEAQ (reference sequence). The CDR3 runs 15 residues. V was pared by 8 bases and J by 2 bases, with 16 bases between. As DNA, the CDR3 is TGTGCCAGCCAATCGAGGGGGGAACCCTACAATGAGCAGTTCTTC. Residues: CASQSRGEPYNEQFF.

This clonotype came up a few times. The V call is TRBV7-8, the J call TRBJ2-1; 7 bases line up with TRBD1. V dropped 2 bases and J dropped 6; count of bases not matched to a gene: 4. The germline gives CDR1 SGHVS, CDR2 FQNEAQ. CDR3 length equals 14 residues. The CDR3 region is CASSLRGQLNEQFF. The CDR3 nucleotides are TGTGCCAGCAGCTTAAGGGGACAGCTCAATGAGCAGTTCTTC.

This clonotype was recorded a few times. This chain joins TRBV15 and TRBJ2-1; 8 nucleotides match TRBD1. CDR1 LNHNV and CDR2 YYDKDF come from the germline V gene (reference sequence). The CDR3 runs to 15 residues. Unmatched junction bases numbered 7, after V lost 5 bases and J lost 4 bases. The CDR3 DNA sequence: TGTGCCACCAGCGGACCGGGACAGGAATACAATGAGCAGTTCTTC. This sequence encodes CATSGPGQEYNEQFF.

This clonotype occurred a few times. This chain's CDR3 is CASSQERFNAGSPQPQHF. For the CDR3, the DNA is TGTGCCAGCAGCCAAGAACGGTTTAACGCAGGGAGTCCCCAGCCCCAGCATTTT. The V gene is TRBV3-1, the J gene TRBJ1-5, with a possible D match to TRBD1 (5 bases). The V end lost 0 bases, the J end lost 7 bases, and 22 bases lay between the germline ends. Per the germline V gene, CDR1 is LGHDT and CDR2 is YNNKEL (reference sequence). The CDR3 loop spans 18 amino acids.

The chain employs TRBV5-6 and TRBJ2-2, with a weak D call TRBD2 (5 bases). CDR1 and CDR2 from the germline V gene are SGHDT and YYEEEE. V lost 2 bases to trimming and J lost 2 bases, with 13 bases between them. This CDR3 is built from 16 residues. The CDR3 region is CASSLSRRLNTGELFF. CDR3 DNA sequence: TGTGCCAGCAGCTTATCTCGCAGACTAAACACCGGGGAGCTGTTTTTT.

V is TRBV14 and J is TRBJ1-2, with 12 bases fitting TRBD1. CDR1 SGHDN and CDR2 FVKESK come from the germline V gene. The CDR3 covers 16 residues. The J segment lost 8 bases and the V segment lost 4 bases, leaving 11 bases of the junction unmatched. The CDR3 region is CASSLLGGTGGRGYTF. CDR3 nucleotide sequence: TGTGCCAGCAGCCTCCTCGGAGGGACAGGGGGCAGAGGCTACACCTTC.

The V and J genes are TRBV7-8 and TRBJ2-5; 11 bases map to TRBD2. This CDR3 contains 16 residues. Trimming removed 5 bases from V and 3 bases from J; junction bases left unmatched: 8. Germline V lookup: CDR1 SGHVS, CDR2 FQNEAQ. The CDR3 loop reads CASSPWTSGLKETQYF. The DNA of the CDR3 is TGTGCCAGCAGCCCCTGGACTAGCGGGCTTAAAGAGACCCAGTACTTC.

In its sample, this clonotype was seen a few times. V is TRBV20-1 and J is TRBJ2-5; D not certain. The length of the CDR3 is 16 residues. The V end was cut by 2 bases, the J end by 5 bases, with 21 bases between. CDR1 is DFQATT, CDR2 SNEGSKA, per germline (reference sequence). The CDR3 region has the DNA TGCAGTGCTAGACCTCACAAACTTGTACGCTGGGAGACCCAGTACTTC. Residues: CSARPHKLVRWETQYF.

CDR3 amino acids: CASSQGQKYGYTF. The CDR3 bases are TGTGCCAGCAGCCAGGGGCAGAAATATGGCTACACCTTC. This chain uses TRBV14 with TRBJ1-2; D may be TRBD1 (5 bases). Germline V gene sequence: CDR1 SGHDN, CDR2 FVKESK. Trimming cost V 3 bases and J 5 bases, with 10 bases left between them. There are 13 residues in the CDR3.

The chain employs TRBV27 and TRBJ1-2, with D possibly matching TRBD1 (5 bases). This CDR3 is 13 amino acids long. Per the germline V gene, CDR1 is MNHEY and CDR2 is SMNVEV (reference sequence). V lost 6 bases, J lost 8 bases, and 16 bases lay in between. In DNA, the CDR3 is TGTGCCAGCAGCCCAGGGACCGATTGGGGCTACACCTTC. Encoded protein: CASSPGTDWGYTF.

This clonotype has just a few counts. The chain recombines TRBV7-9 with TRBJ2-3; no clear D gene. Germline CDR1 is SEHNR and CDR2 is FQNEAQ (reference sequence). The CDR3 has 14 amino acids. The V gene lost 6 bases and the J gene lost 2 bases, with 12 bases spanning the gap. Here the CDR3 reads CASRKGPLTDTQYF. In DNA, the CDR3 is TGTGCCAGCAGAAAGGGTCCCCTCACAGATACGCAGTATTTT.

This clonotype has just a few counts. J is TRBJ2-7 and V is TRBV6-1, with a possible D match to TRBD1 (5 bases). Between the trimmed V and J ends, which lost 5 bases and 3 bases, there was a span of 14 bases. The CDR3 consists of 14 residues. CDR1 and CDR2 from the germline V gene are MNHNS and SASEGT. CDR3 DNA: TGTGCCAGCAGTTACGCGCAGGGCAACTACGAGCAGTACTTC. Translating it yields CASSYAQGNYEQYF.

There are a few counts of this clonotype. The genes are TRBV7-9 and TRBJ2-1; the D call may be TRBD1 or TRBD2 (6 bases each). Per the germline V gene, CDR1 is SEHNR and CDR2 is FQNEAQ (reference sequence). Trimming took 8 bases from V and 7 from J, leaving 9 bases between them. There are 11 residues in the CDR3. This chain's CDR3 is CASLGGNEQFF. The CDR3 DNA is TGTGCCAGCCTAGGGGGGAATGAGCAGTTCTTC.

This clonotype appeared once. Here the CDR3 reads CASSQDGGPGYTF. The CDR3 DNA sequence: TGTGCCAGCAGCCAGGACGGTGGACCCGGCTACACCTTC. The V call is TRBV6-2 or TRBV6-3, the J call TRBJ1-2; the D is unclear. Germline loops: CDR1 MNHEY, CDR2 SVGEGT. V lost 6 bases to trimming and J lost 8 bases, with 16 bases between them. The length of the CDR3 is 13 residues.

The chain employs TRBV19 and TRBJ2-1; 8 nucleotides line up with TRBD1. J lost 6 bases, V lost 9 bases, and 10 bases had no gene match. The CDR3 has 14 amino acids. Per the germline V gene, CDR1 is LNHDA and CDR2 is SQIVND (reference sequence). CDR3 sequence (DNA): TGTGCCAGCACAGGACAGGGCCGGCTCAATGAGCAGTTCTTC. Translating it yields CASTGQGRLNEQFF.